A selection of T cell receptor beta chains follows, all from one sample in a study of cytomegalovirus exposure and HLA in healthy donors. The repertoire was sequenced with immunoSEQ multiplex PCR; TCRdb's copy has only in-frame clones and lacks some. Of a few hundred thousand clones in the sample, around 85% were seen once. Material: PBMCs. The receptors stem from a girl aged 2-10 years in good health and CMV-seronegative. The CDR3 runs from the conserved cysteine through the conserved F or W. D genes are given only for firm matches. Rows may omit the clone size; those that give it use once, few, many or a size class.

size	V	length	J	D	DNA	CDR3
-	TRBV9	14	TRBJ1-1	TRBD1	TGTGCCAGCAGCGGAGGACAGGGAGGGACTGAAGCTTTCTTT	CASSGGQGGTEAFF
-	TRBV29-1	14	TRBJ2-2	-	TGCAGCGTTGGATCAGGGCCTAACACCGGGGAGCTGTTTTTT	CSVGSGPNTGELFF
few	TRBV5-4	18	TRBJ2-5	TRBD2	TGTGCCAGCAGCCGAGGGACTAGCGGGGGGGCCGGTCGCGAGACCCAGTACTTC	CASSRGTSGGAGRETQYF
-	TRBV7-8	14	TRBJ2-1	-	TGTGCCAGCAGCTTACGGCGGACGGACAGAGAGCAGTTCTTC	CASSLRRTDREQFF
-	TRBV6-1	11	TRBJ2-7	-	TGTGCCAGCAGTGATCGGTACGAGCAGTACTTC	CASSDRYEQYF
-	TRBV9	15	TRBJ2-4	TRBD1	TGTGCCAGCAGCCCTAGTGACAGGGGGGGAAACATTCAGTACTTC	CASSPSDRGGNIQYF
-	TRBV19	11	TRBJ1-1	-	TGTGCCGGAAAACAGGGTACTGAAGCTTTCTTT	CAGKQGTEAFF
-	TRBV19	17	TRBJ2-5	TRBD1	TGTGCCAGTAGTATATTGTCTGCGGCAGGGGGCAAACAGACCCAGTACTTC	CASSILSAAGGKQTQYF
once	TRBV6-1	18	TRBJ1-5	TRBD1	TGTGCCAGCAGTGAAGTATGGGGACAGGGGACAAGGAATCAGCCCCAGCATTTT	CASSEVWGQGTRNQPQHF
-	TRBV7-2	13	TRBJ2-7	TRBD2	TGTGCCAGCAGCCTTAGACTAGCGCACGAGCAGTACTTC	CASSLRLAHEQYF
-	TRBV15	13	TRBJ2-7	-	TGTGCCACCAGCAGAGATAAGCTCTACGAGCAGTACTTC	CATSRDKLYEQYF
-	TRBV7-9	14	TRBJ2-1	-	TGTGCCAGCAGCACGACAGGCTCCTACAATGAGCAGTTCTTC	CASSTTGSYNEQFF
once	TRBV7-2	15	TRBJ2-7	TRBD1	TGTGCCAGCAGCCCGTGGACAGGGAGCTCCTACGAGCAGTACTTC	CASSPWTGSSYEQYF
-	TRBV19	15	TRBJ1-1	-	TGTGCCAGTAGTATCAACCCTGGACAGAACACTGAAGCTTTCTTT	CASSINPGQNTEAFF
once	TRBV5-4	20	TRBJ2-1	TRBD2	TGTGCCAGCAGCTTTTATCTCCCTTTGGACCGGGAGGGCGCCTACAATGAGCAGTTCTTC	CASSFYLPLDREGAYNEQFF
-	TRBV5-6	15	TRBJ1-4	-	TGTGCCAGCTCCTACTGGGGGGGAACTCCTGAAAAACTGTTTTTT	CASSYWGGTPEKLFF
-	TRBV6-5	14	TRBJ1-2	-	TGTGCCAGCAGTTATCAGGGGTCGGTAGTTGGCTACACCTTC	CASSYQGSVVGYTF
-	TRBV7-2	15	TRBJ2-7	TRBD1	TGTGCCAGCAGCCGTAGGACAGGGGCTCCCTACGAGCAGTACTTC	CASSRRTGAPYEQYF
few	TRBV2	14	TRBJ1-5	-	TGTGCCAGCAGTGAGGTGCTGGGACATCCGCCCCAGCATTTT	CASSEVLGHPPQHF
-	TRBV27	15	TRBJ1-2	-	TGTGCCAGCAGTCTAAATGACCGGGATTACTATGGCTACACCTTC	CASSLNDRDYYGYTF
-	TRBV7-9	16	TRBJ2-3	TRBD2	TGTGCCAGCAGCTTAGCGAGCGGGATAGGCGCAGATACGCAGTATTTT	CASSLASGIGADTQYF
-	TRBV10-2	13	TRBJ1-2	-	TGCGCCAGCAGTGGACAGGAGAACTATGGCTACACCTTC	CASSGQENYGYTF
-	TRBV6-5	15	TRBJ2-7	TRBD1	TGTGCCAGCAGTCCTGGGACAGTCCCGCGTTACGAGCAGTACTTC	CASSPGTVPRYEQYF
-	TRBV4-1	16	TRBJ2-1	TRBD1	TGCGCCAGCAGCCTGCCGTCAGGGGACAGCCGCAATGAGCAGTTCTTC	CASSLPSGDSRNEQFF
-	TRBV30	15	TRBJ1-5	-	TGTGCCTTGGAGCCGAGAGGCCGTTCGGAACAGCCCCAGCATTTT	CALEPRGRSEQPQHF
-	TRBV7-6	13	TRBJ2-1	-	TGTGCCAGCAGCTTCTCGGAGTACAATGAGCAGTTCTTC	CASSFSEYNEQFF
-	TRBV6-5	15	TRBJ2-3	TRBD2	TGTGCCAGCAGTCCACGGGGGGTAGACACAGATACGCAGTATTTT	CASSPRGVDTDTQYF
-	TRBV30	12	TRBJ1-3	TRBD1	TGTGCCTGGAGTCCACAGGGGAACACCATATATTTT	CAWSPQGNTIYF
-	TRBV6-5	14	TRBJ2-1	TRBD2	TGTGCCAGCAGTGGAATAGCGGGAGGCAATGAGCAGTTCTTC	CASSGIAGGNEQFF